The 2 T cell receptor beta chains listed next were all sequenced from one sample in a study of T cell responses to AZD1222 COVID-19 vaccine. Assay: immunoSEQ multiplex PCR; the TCRdb copy retains only in-frame clones and omits some. The sample contains some 100,000 clones, roughly 88% of which appear only once. This sample comprised peripheral blood, obtained on day 0 of AZD1222 vaccination. The receptors were gathered from an adult in good health.

V usage is TRBV5-4 and J usage is TRBJ1-5; D not resolved. Germline V gene data show CDR1 as SGHNT and CDR2 as YYREEE (reference sequence). There are 14 residues in the CDR3. V was cut by 7 bases and J by 0 bases, with 11 bases left in between. CDR3 DNA: TGTGCCAGCGCCTTACAGCATAGCAATCAGCCCCAGCATTTT. This gives the protein CASALQHSNQPQHF.

The chain combines TRBV7-8 with TRBJ1-2, with a tentative D call TRBD1 (5 bases). Per germline, CDR1 SGHVS and CDR2 FQNEAQ. The CDR3 has 15 amino acids. Deletions cut 2 bases from V and 2 bases from J, with 12 bases between. The CDR3 region is CASSLSAGTNYGYTF. CDR3 DNA: TGTGCCAGCAGCTTATCAGCGGGGACCAACTATGGCTACACCTTC.